The next 14 T cell receptor beta chains were all read from a single sample in a study of T cell repertoires in cytomegalovirus infection. No antigen has been assigned to these receptors. TCRdb analysed the reads with MiXCR anew, one entry per CDR3 protein. The data contain more than 20,000 distinct CDR3 sequences, more than 20% of them singletons. Sequencing was performed on CD8+ T cells from cultured PBMCs, taken from culture after CMV antigen stimulation. These receptors came from a human donor in good health (CMV status not recorded). Some clones in this sample may be carry-over from other donors' samples.

The chain joins TRBV20-1 to TRBJ1-2, with no clear D. The germline V gene encodes CDR1 DFQATT and CDR2 SNEGSKA (reference sequence). This CDR3 has 14 residues. V was clipped by 2 bases and J by 4 bases, with 14 bases between them. CDR3 nucleotide sequence: TGCAGTGCTAGAATAATAAAACAGCCCTATGGCTACACCTTC. Translation: CSARIIKQPYGYTF.

This chain connects TRBV2 to TRBJ1-2; tentatively, D is TRBD1 (6 bases). Between the trimmed V and J ends, which lost 2 bases and 6 bases, there was a span of 22 bases. CDR1 and CDR2 from the germline V gene are SNHLY and FYNNEI. The CDR3 contains 17 residues. The CDR3 sequence is CASSESGNQGILDGYTF. CDR3 in DNA: TGTGCCAGCAGTGAAAGCGGTAATCAGGGGATTTTGGATGGCTACACCTTC.

This clonotype was seen many times. In DNA form, the CDR3 reads TGTGCCATCAGTATGAGGGGATTGGGGACAGATACGCAGTATTTT. This codes for CAISMRGLGTDTQYF. V usage is TRBV10-3 and J usage is TRBJ2-3; D might be TRBD1 or TRBD2, each matching 5 bases. Germline V gives CDR1 ENHRY, CDR2 SYGVKD. The V gene lost 5 bases and the J gene lost 3 bases, with 15 bases spanning the gap. The CDR3 extends over 15 amino acids.

This clonotype was observed once. J is TRBJ2-7 and V is TRBV11-2, with 9 bases fitting TRBD1. The junction had 4 bases not matched to a gene; V was cut back by 5 bases and J by 2 bases. Germline values: CDR1 SGHAT, CDR2 FQNNGV. CDR3 length: 14 amino acids. The CDR3 here is CASSVGQGPYEQYF. The DNA of the CDR3 is TGTGCCAGCAGCGTGGGACAGGGCCCCTACGAGCAGTACTTC.

The chain employs TRBV4-1 and TRBJ1-1; D gene uncertain. Germline values: CDR1 MGHRA, CDR2 YSYEKL. The CDR3 totals 14 residues. V lost 1 base and J 0 bases, leaving 6 bases between the germline ends. In DNA, the CDR3 is TGCGCCAGCAGCCAAGGACGGTTGAACACTGAAGCTTTCTTT. This encodes CASSQGRLNTEAFF.

The V and J genes are TRBV4-2 and TRBJ2-6, with unresolved D. The ends were cut back, 0 bases at V and 12 bases at J, with 6 bases in the middle. CDR1 LGHNA and CDR2 YNFKEQ come from the germline V gene. This CDR3 is built from 12 residues. The CDR3 loop is CASSQDSGVLTF. The CDR3 coding sequence is TGTGCCAGCAGCCAAGATTCGGGCGTCCTGACTTTC.

The V gene is TRBV9, the J gene TRBJ2-2; TRBD1 matches at 7 bases. The CDR3 loop spans 14 amino acids. V lost 4 bases to trimming and J lost 6 bases; unmatched junction nucleotides: 6. CDR1 is SGDLS and CDR2 is YYNGEE in the germline V gene. CDR3 amino acids: CASSLYTGAGELFF. The CDR3 nucleotides are TGTGCCAGCAGCCTTTACACAGGGGCCGGGGAGCTGTTTTTT.

This rearrangement joins TRBV6-6 to TRBJ1-2; TRBD1 aligns across 7 bases. V shed 6 bases, J shed 13 bases, and the junction held 17 bases outside the gene matches. This CDR3 has 14 residues. Germline V gene sequence: CDR1 MNHNY, CDR2 SVGAGI (reference sequence). CDR3 DNA sequence: TGTGCCAGCAGGGCCGCCGGGACAGACCCCCCTACCACCTTC. This codes for CASRAAGTDPPTTF.

This clonotype showed up just a few times. The chain is built from TRBV27 and TRBJ2-1; 11 bases agree with TRBD2. The germline V gene has CDR1 MNHEY and CDR2 SMNVEV (reference sequence). J lost 4 bases, V lost 0 bases, and 8 bases had no gene match. This CDR3 region has 18 residues. The CDR3 coding sequence is TGTGCCAGCAGTTTATCCGCACCAACTAGCGGGGGTTACAATGAGCAGTTCTTC. It specifies CASSLSAPTSGGYNEQFF.

The chain recombines TRBV5-5 with TRBJ2-3; the match to TRBD1 covers 10 bases. The V gene end was trimmed by 4 bases and the J gene end by 0 bases; junction bases not matched to a gene: 8. CDR1 is SGHKS, CDR2 YYEKEE, per germline (reference sequence). The CDR3 loop spans 17 amino acids. The CDR3 sequence is CASSGGQGSPSTDTQYF. As DNA, the CDR3 is TGTGCCAGCAGCGGGGGACAGGGGTCACCTAGCACAGATACGCAGTATTTT.

This clonotype has at least ten counts. V usage is TRBV28 and J usage is TRBJ2-5; tentatively, D is TRBD2 (6 bases). The V end was cut by 9 bases, the J end by 5 bases, with 22 bases between. CDR1 is MDHEN and CDR2 is SYDVKM in the germline V gene. The CDR3 runs to 15 residues. The CDR3 is CASQRDSLFWETQYF. The DNA of the CDR3 is TGTGCCAGTCAACGGGACTCACTTTTTTGGGAGACCCAGTACTTC.

The rearrangement links TRBV7-9 to TRBJ2-5; weak D call: TRBD1 (5 bases). CDR3 size: 15 residues. The V gene's germline CDR1 is SEHNR and CDR2 FQNEAQ (reference sequence). V was pared by 5 bases and J by 5 bases, with 18 bases between. The CDR3 bases are TGTGCCAGCAGCGCCTTTAGGGGCAGGGCGGAGACCCAGTACTTC. Its protein product is CASSAFRGRAETQYF.

V usage is TRBV7-9 and J usage is TRBJ2-7; D could derive from TRBD1 or TRBD2 (5 bases each). CDR1 and CDR2 (germline): SEHNR, FQNEAQ (reference sequence). Trimming removed 7 bases from V and 1 base from J, with 23 bases in between. The length of the CDR3 is 17 residues. Here the CDR3 DNA reads TGTGCCAGCATCCCGAGTGGGACGGCTATAGGATCCTACGAGCAGTACTTC. Translating it yields CASIPSGTAIGSYEQYF.

The chain employs TRBV4-1 and TRBJ2-1; the match to TRBD2 covers 9 bases. V was clipped by 1 base and J by 5 bases; unmatched bases: 6. There are 16 residues in the CDR3. CDR1 MGHRA and CDR2 YSYEKL come from the germline V gene. This CDR3 reads CASSQGIAGADNEQFF. CDR3 nucleotides: TGCGCCAGCAGCCAAGGGATAGCGGGGGCGGACAATGAGCAGTTCTTC.